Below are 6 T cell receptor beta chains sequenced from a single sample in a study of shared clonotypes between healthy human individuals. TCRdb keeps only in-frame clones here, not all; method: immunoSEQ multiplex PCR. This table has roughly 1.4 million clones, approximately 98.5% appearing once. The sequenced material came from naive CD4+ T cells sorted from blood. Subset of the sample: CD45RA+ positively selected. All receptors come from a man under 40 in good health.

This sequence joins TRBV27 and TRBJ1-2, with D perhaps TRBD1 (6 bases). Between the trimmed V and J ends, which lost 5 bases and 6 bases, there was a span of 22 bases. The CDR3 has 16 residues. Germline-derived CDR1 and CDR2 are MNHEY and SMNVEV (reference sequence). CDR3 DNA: TGTGCCAGCAGTCCATATCGGCAGGGGCGAGTTCATGGCTACACCTTC. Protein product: CASSPYRQGRVHGYTF.

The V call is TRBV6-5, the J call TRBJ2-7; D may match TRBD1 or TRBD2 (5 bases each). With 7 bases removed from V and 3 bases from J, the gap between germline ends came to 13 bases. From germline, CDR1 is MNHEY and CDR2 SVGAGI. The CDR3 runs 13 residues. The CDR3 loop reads CASTRGASYEQYF. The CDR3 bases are TGTGCCAGCACCCGAGGGGCCAGCTACGAGCAGTACTTC.

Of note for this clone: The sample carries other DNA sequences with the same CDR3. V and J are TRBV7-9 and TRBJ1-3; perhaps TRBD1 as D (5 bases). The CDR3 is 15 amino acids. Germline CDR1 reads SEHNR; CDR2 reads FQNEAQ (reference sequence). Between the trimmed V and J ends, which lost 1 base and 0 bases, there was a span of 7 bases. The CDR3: CASSLGDSSGNTIYF. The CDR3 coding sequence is TGTGCCAGCAGCTTAGGAGACAGCTCTGGAAACACCATATATTTT.

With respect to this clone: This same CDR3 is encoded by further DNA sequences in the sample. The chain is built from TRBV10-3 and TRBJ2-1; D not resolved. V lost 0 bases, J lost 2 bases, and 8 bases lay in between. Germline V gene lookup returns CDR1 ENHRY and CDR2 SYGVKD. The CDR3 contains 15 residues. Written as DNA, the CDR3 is TGTGCCATCAGTGAGTCGCGCGGAGCCTACAATGAGCAGTTCTTC. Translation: CAISESRGAYNEQFF.

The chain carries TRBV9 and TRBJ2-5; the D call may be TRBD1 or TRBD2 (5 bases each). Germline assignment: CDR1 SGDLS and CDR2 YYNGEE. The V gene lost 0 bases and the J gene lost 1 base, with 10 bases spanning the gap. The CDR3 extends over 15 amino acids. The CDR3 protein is CASSVGDGIQETQYF. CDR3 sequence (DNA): TGTGCCAGCAGCGTAGGGGACGGAATCCAAGAGACCCAGTACTTC.

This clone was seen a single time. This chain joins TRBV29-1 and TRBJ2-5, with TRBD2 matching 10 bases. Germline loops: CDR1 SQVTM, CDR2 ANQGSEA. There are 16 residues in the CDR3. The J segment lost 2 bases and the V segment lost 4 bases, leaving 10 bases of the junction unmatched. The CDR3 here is CSVGGGASGSQETQYF. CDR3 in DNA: TGCAGCGTTGGAGGTGGGGCTAGCGGGAGTCAAGAGACCCAGTACTTC. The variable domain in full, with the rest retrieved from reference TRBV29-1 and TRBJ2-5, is SAVISQKPSRDICQRGTSLTIQCQVDSQVTMMFWYRQQPGQSLTLIATANQGSEATYESGFVIDKFPISRPNLTFSTLTVSNMSPEDSSIYLCSVGGGASGSQETQYFGPGTRLLVL.